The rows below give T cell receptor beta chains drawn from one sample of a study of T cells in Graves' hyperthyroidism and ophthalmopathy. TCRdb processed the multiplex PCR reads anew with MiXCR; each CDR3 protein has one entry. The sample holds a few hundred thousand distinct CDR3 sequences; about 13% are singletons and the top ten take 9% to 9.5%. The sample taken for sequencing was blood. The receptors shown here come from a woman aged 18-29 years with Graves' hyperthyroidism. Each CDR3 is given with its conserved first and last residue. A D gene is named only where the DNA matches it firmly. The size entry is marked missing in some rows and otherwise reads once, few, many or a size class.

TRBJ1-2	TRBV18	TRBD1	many	TGTGCCAGCTCACCGACAGGGGAAGGCTACACCTTC	CASSPTGEGYTF
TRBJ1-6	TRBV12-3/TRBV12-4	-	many	TGTGCCAGCAGGTCCAATAGTGGACCCTATTCACCCCTCCACTTT	CASRSNSGPYSPLHF
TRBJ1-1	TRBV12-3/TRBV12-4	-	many	TGTGCCAGCAGGGCCCTGACAACGAACACTGAAGCTTTCTTT	CASRALTTNTEAFF
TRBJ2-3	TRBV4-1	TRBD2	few	TGCGCCAGCAGCCAAGAAAAGGTAGCGGGGGGTTCTATAGATACGCAGTATTTT	CASSQEKVAGGSIDTQYF
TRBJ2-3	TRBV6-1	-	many	TGTGCCAGCAGTGATCAGGGTGGAGGAACAGATACGCAGTATTTT	CASSDQGGGTDTQYF
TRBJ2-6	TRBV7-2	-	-	TGTGCCAGCAGCCAAGTAGTTACCACTTCTGGGGCCAACGTCCTGACTTTC	CASSQVVTTSGANVLTF
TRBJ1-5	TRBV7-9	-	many	TGTGCCAGCAGCAAGACAGAAGGAGGCAATCAGCCCCAGCATTTT	CASSKTEGGNQPQHF
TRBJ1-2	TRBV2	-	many	TGTGCCAGCAGTGAACGCTTGCAGGGAGTTAACTATGGCTACACCTTC	CASSERLQGVNYGYTF
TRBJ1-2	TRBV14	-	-	TGTGCCAGCAGCCAAGGAGACAGCCGGGCGTCTGGCTACACCTTC	CASSQGDSRASGYTF
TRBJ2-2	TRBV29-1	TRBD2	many	TGCAGCGCTTCGCGACTAGCGGGGAGCACCGGGGAGCTGTTTTTT	CSASRLAGSTGELFF